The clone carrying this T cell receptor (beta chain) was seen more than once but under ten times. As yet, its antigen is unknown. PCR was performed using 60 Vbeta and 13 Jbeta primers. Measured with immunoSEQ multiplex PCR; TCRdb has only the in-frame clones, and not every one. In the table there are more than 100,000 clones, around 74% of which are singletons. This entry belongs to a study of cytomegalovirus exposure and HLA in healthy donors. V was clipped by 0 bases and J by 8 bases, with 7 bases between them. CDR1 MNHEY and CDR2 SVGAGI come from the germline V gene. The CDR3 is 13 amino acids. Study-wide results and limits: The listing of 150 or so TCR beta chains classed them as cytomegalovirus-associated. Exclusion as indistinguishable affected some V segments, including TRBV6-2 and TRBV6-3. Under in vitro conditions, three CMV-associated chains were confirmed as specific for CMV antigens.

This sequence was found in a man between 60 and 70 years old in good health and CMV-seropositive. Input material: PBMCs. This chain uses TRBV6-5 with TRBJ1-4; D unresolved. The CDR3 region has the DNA TGTGCCAGCAGTTACTCGGCCAAGGAAAAACTGTTTTTT. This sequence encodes CASSYSAKEKLFF.